Listed here are 3 T cell receptor beta chains from one sample, sequenced in a study of T cell responses to AZD1222 COVID-19 vaccine. Data came from immunoSEQ multiplex PCR; TCRdb stores just in-frame clones and leaves some out. The sample contains more than 95,000 clones, about 89% of which appear only once. Sequenced material: peripheral blood, taken 28 days after the second AZD1222 dose. These receptors were obtained from an adult who received the AZD1222 COVID-19 vaccine.

This clone was counted a single time. V gene TRBV12-5 combines with J gene TRBJ1-4, with D possibly being TRBD1 (6 bases). CDR1 LGHNT and CDR2 FRNRAP come from the germline V gene. The V end was cut by 7 bases, the J end by 4 bases, with 19 bases between. The CDR3 length is 16 residues. This CDR3 reads CASASGMRGDNEKLFF. The CDR3 DNA is TGTGCTAGTGCCTCAGGGATGAGGGGGGATAATGAAAAACTGTTTTTT. The variable domain in full, completed from reference TRBV12-5 and TRBJ1-4, reads DARVTQTPRHKVTEMGQEVTMRCQPILGHNTVFWYRQTMMQGLELLAYFRNRAPLDDSGMPKDRFSAEMPDATLATLKIQPSEPRDSAVYFCASASGMRGDNEKLFFGSGTQLSVL.

The chain carries TRBV20-1 and TRBJ2-7; D unclear. V gave up 3 bases and J gave up 4 bases, with 10 bases separating them. Per the germline V gene, CDR1 is DFQATT and CDR2 is SNEGSKA (reference sequence). The CDR3 length is 12 residues. In DNA form, the CDR3 reads TGCAGTGCTAGTTCCGATAATTACGAGCAGTACTTC. It encodes CSASSDNYEQYF.

The V gene is TRBV5-1, the J gene TRBJ2-3; 10 positions match TRBD2. The CDR3 is 16 amino acids. V was clipped by 9 bases and J by 4 bases; unmatched bases: 14. Germline assignment: CDR1 SGHRS and CDR2 YFSETQ. The CDR3 DNA follows: TGCGCCACCCGAGGGGCTAGCGGGAGCAACGCAGATACGCAGTATTTT. Its translation: CATRGASGSNADTQYF.